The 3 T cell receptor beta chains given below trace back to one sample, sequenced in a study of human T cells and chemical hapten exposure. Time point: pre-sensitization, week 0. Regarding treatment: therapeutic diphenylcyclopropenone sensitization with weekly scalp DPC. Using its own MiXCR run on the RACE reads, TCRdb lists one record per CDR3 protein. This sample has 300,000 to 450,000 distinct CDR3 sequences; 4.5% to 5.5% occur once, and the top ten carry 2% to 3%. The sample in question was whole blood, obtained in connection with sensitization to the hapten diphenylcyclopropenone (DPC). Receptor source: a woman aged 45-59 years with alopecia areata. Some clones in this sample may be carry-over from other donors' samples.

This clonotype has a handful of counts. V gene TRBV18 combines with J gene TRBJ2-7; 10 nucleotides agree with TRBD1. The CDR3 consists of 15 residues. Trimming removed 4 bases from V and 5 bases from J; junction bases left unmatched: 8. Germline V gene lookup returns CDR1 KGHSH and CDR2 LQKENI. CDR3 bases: TGTGCCAGCTCACGTGCTGGGACAGGGGTCGACGAGCAGTACTTC. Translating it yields CASSRAGTGVDEQYF.

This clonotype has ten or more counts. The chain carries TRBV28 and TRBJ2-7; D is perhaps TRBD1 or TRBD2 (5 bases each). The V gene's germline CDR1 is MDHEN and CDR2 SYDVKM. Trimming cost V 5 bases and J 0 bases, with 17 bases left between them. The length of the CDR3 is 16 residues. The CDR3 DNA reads TGTGCCAGCAGTCTCCCGAGGGGCCTAGCCTCCTACGAGCAGTACTTC. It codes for CASSLPRGLASYEQYF.

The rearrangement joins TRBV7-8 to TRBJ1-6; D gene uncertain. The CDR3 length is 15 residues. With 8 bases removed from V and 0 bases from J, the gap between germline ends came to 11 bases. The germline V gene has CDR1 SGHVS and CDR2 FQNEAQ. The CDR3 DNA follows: TGTGCCAGCTGCATTTCGGGCTCCTATAATTCACCCCTCCACTTT. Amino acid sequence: CASCISGSYNSPLHF. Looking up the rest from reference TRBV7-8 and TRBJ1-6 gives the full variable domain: GAGVSQSPRYKVAKRGQDVALRCDPISGHVSLFWYQQALGQGPEFLTYFQNEAQLDKSGLPSDRFFAERPEGSVSTLKIQRTQQEDSAVYLCASCISGSYNSPLHFGNGTRLTVT.